A single sample is the source of the 23 T cell receptor beta chains below, sequenced in a study of beta chain features in type 1 diabetes. Expressed TCRB transcripts got sequenced, as all isolated RNA was reverse transcribed. This table comes from immunoSEQ multiplex PCR, and its TCRdb copy is limited to in-frame clones, with some not included. Altogether 350,000 to 400,000 clones are present, about 14% being singletons, with the ten largest covering 0.019%. Specimen: naive CD4+ T cells from blood. The receptors derive from a woman in her late teens or twenties in good health.

The gene calls are TRBV28 and TRBJ2-2; maybe TRBD2 (7 bases). The CDR3 loop spans 16 amino acids. Trimming shortened V by 3 bases and J by 8 bases, and 19 bases separated the two germline ends. CDR1 and CDR2 (germline): MDHEN, SYDVKM. CDR3 protein: CASSFTGGENLGELFF. DNA for the CDR3: TGTGCCAGCAGTTTTACGGGGGGCGAGAATTTAGGGGAGCTGTTTTTT.

This clone was counted between two and nine times. The chain recombines TRBV11-3 with TRBJ2-5; 8 bases map to TRBD2. Trimming cost V 3 bases and J 5 bases; bases outside gene matches: 2. The CDR3 spans 13 residues. Germline V CDR1 and CDR2: SGHNT, YENEEA. For the CDR3, the DNA is TGTGCCAGCAGCTTCGGACTAGCCGAGACCCAGTACTTC. Amino acids: CASSFGLAETQYF.

This clone occurred a few times. CDR3 bases: TGCGCCAGCAGCGCTAGCGCTACCATGCAAGAGACCCAGTACTTC. Translation gives CASSASATMQETQYF. This sequence joins TRBV5-1 and TRBJ2-5; D may be TRBD2 (6 bases). Trimming removed 4 bases at V and 2 bases at J, with 15 bases between. CDR3 length: 15 residues. The germline gives CDR1 SGHRS, CDR2 YFSETQ.

The rearrangement uses TRBV4-1 and TRBJ2-3, with 10 bases matching TRBD2. This CDR3 contains 18 residues. With 4 bases clipped from V and 3 bases from J, the junction kept 13 bases outside the gene matches. Germline V CDR1 and CDR2: MGHRA, YSYEKL. CDR3 sequence: CASSPPQGSGRGTDTQYF. CDR3 sequence (DNA): TGCGCCAGCAGCCCCCCCCAGGGGAGCGGGAGGGGTACAGATACGCAGTATTTT.

J is TRBJ2-1 and V is TRBV28; no firm D call. V was clipped by 3 bases and J by 8 bases, with 5 bases between them. CDR1 and CDR2 (germline): MDHEN, SYDVKM. This CDR3 comprises 11 residues. The CDR3 coding sequence is TGTGCCAGCAGTTTTAGATATGAGCAGTTCTTC. This encodes CASSFRYEQFF. Full variable domain (outside the CDR3, taken from reference TRBV28 and TRBJ2-1): DVKVTQSSRYLVKRTGEKVFLECVQDMDHENMFWYRQDPGLGLRLIYFSYDVKMKEKGDIPEGYSVSREKKERFSLILESASTNQTSMYLCASSFRYEQFFGPGTRLTVL.

The chain couples TRBV29-1 to TRBJ2-5, with 8 bases lining up with TRBD2. The CDR3 covers 16 residues. Trimming at V came to 5 bases and at J to 6 bases, leaving 17 bases not matched to a gene. The V gene's germline CDR1 is SQVTM and CDR2 ANQGSEA. In nucleotides, the CDR3 is TGCAGCGTTCCTCCGCGGGAGGACCTCCGAGGGAAGACCCAGTACTTC. Its protein is CSVPPREDLRGKTQYF.

This clone has more than one count but fewer than ten. The chain uses TRBV27 and TRBJ2-7; no definite D call. The CDR3 contains 16 residues. Trimming cost V 3 bases and J 4 bases, with 19 bases left between them. The germline gives CDR1 MNHEY, CDR2 SMNVEV (reference sequence). The CDR3 DNA is TGTGCCAGCAGTTTTACGGCAGGCAAGAAAAGTTACGAGCAGTACTTC. This encodes CASSFTAGKKSYEQYF.

This clone was counted only a few times. The chain links TRBV6-5 to TRBJ2-6; D remains unclear. The ends were cut back, 0 bases at V and 0 bases at J, with 3 bases in the middle. Germline V CDR1 and CDR2: MNHEY, SVGAGI. CDR3 size: 15 residues. In DNA, the CDR3 is TGTGCCAGCAGTTACTCTTACTCTGGGGCCAACGTCCTGACTTTC. Protein sequence: CASSYSYSGANVLTF.

This clone was counted a few times. The chain couples TRBV4-3 to TRBJ2-2; D remains ambiguous. Germline-derived CDR1 and CDR2 are LGHNA and YSLEER. With 2 bases removed from V and 1 base from J, the gap between germline ends came to 5 bases. The CDR3 has 14 residues. The chain's CDR3 is CASSQTGNTGELFF. The CDR3 bases are TGCGCCAGCAGCCAAACGGGGAACACCGGGGAGCTGTTTTTT.

This clone turned up a few times. The chain combines TRBV29-1 with TRBJ1-5; tentative D call: TRBD1 (5 bases). The CDR3 has 12 amino acids. Germline V CDR1 and CDR2: SQVTM, ANQGSEA. The V end was cut by 6 bases, the J end by 4 bases, with 10 bases between. CDR3 loop: CSVREGNQPQHF. The CDR3 nucleotides are TGCAGCGTCAGGGAGGGAAATCAGCCCCAGCATTTT.

This clone was found a few times. The chain couples TRBV29-1 to TRBJ2-1; 8 bases are a match to TRBD1. The CDR3 runs to 13 residues. The V gene end was trimmed by 4 bases and the J gene end by 6 bases; junction bases not matched to a gene: 5. CDR1 and CDR2 (germline): SQVTM, ANQGSEA. Here the CDR3 reads CSVAQGAGNEQFF. For the CDR3, the DNA is TGCAGCGTTGCCCAGGGGGCTGGCAATGAGCAGTTCTTC.

The chain uses TRBV18 and TRBJ2-4; TRBD2 matches 11 bases. The CDR3 has 18 amino acids. V trimming: 0 bases; J trimming: 0 bases; junction bases outside the gene matches: 4. Germline V gives CDR1 KGHSH, CDR2 LQKENI. CDR3 nucleotides: TGTGCCAGCTCACCACCGACTAGCGGGGACCTAGCCAAAAACATTCAGTACTTC. Protein: CASSPPTSGDLAKNIQYF.

The V call is TRBV5-1, the J call TRBJ2-7; possible D gene TRBD2, 6 bases. The germline CDR1 and CDR2 sequences are SGHRS and YFSETQ. V was pared by 3 bases and J by 3 bases, with 16 bases between. This CDR3 region has 15 residues. This chain's CDR3 is CASSSGVPSSYEQYF. The CDR3 region has the DNA TGCGCCAGCAGCTCGGGGGTTCCCTCCAGCTACGAGCAGTACTTC.

The chain combines TRBV19 with TRBJ2-2; D unclear. Germline V gene lookup returns CDR1 LNHDA and CDR2 SQIVND (reference sequence). CDR3 length: 13 amino acids. Trimming took 4 bases from V and 4 from J, leaving 7 bases between them. The CDR3 sequence is CASSTSPTGELFF. The CDR3 nucleotides read TGTGCCAGTAGTACTAGTCCCACCGGGGAGCTGTTTTTT.

The chain couples TRBV6-4 to TRBJ2-7; 8 nucleotides line up with TRBD2. J lost 3 bases, V lost 10 bases, and 8 bases had no gene match. CDR3 length equals 13 residues. The germline V gene has CDR1 MRHNA and CDR2 SNTAGT. The CDR3 coding sequence is TGTGCCATCCCCCGGACTAGCTTCTACGAGCAGTACTTC. This encodes CAIPRTSFYEQYF.

In this sample, this clone turned up a few times. The V and J genes are TRBV29-1 and TRBJ2-7; 8 bases are a match to TRBD1. This CDR3 is built from 15 residues. From germline, CDR1 is SQVTM and CDR2 ANQGSEA. Germline trimming cut 7 bases from V and 7 bases from J; bases unmatched to any gene: 18. The CDR3 nucleotides read TGCAGCGCAGAGGATCGGGACAGGCCTACCTTTGAGCAGTACTTC. Translated, it gives CSAEDRDRPTFEQYF.

This clone turned up a few times. This chain joins TRBV5-1 and TRBJ2-5, with 7 nucleotides matching TRBD2. The CDR3 has 16 amino acids. The junction had 17 bases not matched to a gene; V was cut back by 1 base and J by 11 bases. Germline CDR1 SGHRS, CDR2 YFSETQ. This chain's CDR3 is CASSLTLAYQGGEQYF. DNA of the CDR3: TGCGCCAGCAGCTTGACACTAGCTTACCAGGGAGGGGAGCAGTACTTC.

This clone came up a few times. The chain recombines TRBV30 with TRBJ2-7, with D hard to call. V lost 4 bases and J lost 9, with 13 bases in between. This CDR3 contains 11 residues. Germline loops: CDR1 GTSNPN, CDR2 SVGIG (reference sequence). For the CDR3, the DNA is TGTGCCTGGAATTCGGGTGTGGGGCAGTACTTC. This gives the protein CAWNSGVGQYF.

This clone was observed a handful of times. The chain is built from TRBV6-1 and TRBJ1-5; D is perhaps TRBD1 (5 bases). V lost 1 base, J lost 7 bases, and 11 bases lay in between. CDR1 and CDR2 from the germline V gene are MNHNS and SASEGT. This CDR3 comprises 14 residues. The CDR3 DNA sequence: TGTGCCAGCAGTGAAGTCAGGGCGAGGCAGCCCCAGCATTTT. Its translation: CASSEVRARQPQHF.

This clone was seen a handful of times. The chain recombines TRBV7-9 with TRBJ2-7; 11 nucleotides align to TRBD1. The CDR3 runs 17 residues. Trimming took 6 bases from V and 0 from J; bases not matched to a gene: 10. CDR1 and CDR2 (germline): SEHNR, FQNEAQ (reference sequence). The CDR3 is CASRSSGTGGFSYEQYF. CDR3 DNA: TGTGCCAGCAGATCTTCCGGGACAGGGGGTTTCTCCTACGAGCAGTACTTC.

The chain employs TRBV2 and TRBJ2-7, with 8 positions matching TRBD1. CDR3 length: 17 amino acids. Germline values: CDR1 SNHLY, CDR2 FYNNEI. V lost 7 bases to trimming and J lost 3 bases; unmatched junction nucleotides: 17. CDR3 residues: CASTLQRGTGYRYEQYF. The DNA of the CDR3 is TGTGCCAGCACCCTCCAAAGGGGGACAGGATATCGCTACGAGCAGTACTTC.

Only a few counts were recorded for this clone. The chain joins TRBV7-2 to TRBJ2-5; possible D gene TRBD2, 6 bases. Germline CDR1 SGHTA, CDR2 FQGNSA. The CDR3 consists of 15 residues. Trimming cost V 8 bases and J 5 bases, with 21 bases left between them. The CDR3 nucleotides read TGTGCCAGCTCCCTTCAGCGGGCGATAAGGGAGACCCAGTACTTC. This gives the protein CASSLQRAIRETQYF.

The genes are TRBV2 and TRBJ2-1, with 12 bases matching TRBD2. Germline V gene sequence: CDR1 SNHLY, CDR2 FYNNEI. The junction had 6 bases not matched to a gene; V was cut back by 5 bases and J by 7 bases. This CDR3 contains 15 residues. CDR3 residues: CASSLTSGRVNEQFF. DNA of the CDR3: TGTGCCAGCAGTTTGACTAGCGGGAGAGTTAATGAGCAGTTCTTC.